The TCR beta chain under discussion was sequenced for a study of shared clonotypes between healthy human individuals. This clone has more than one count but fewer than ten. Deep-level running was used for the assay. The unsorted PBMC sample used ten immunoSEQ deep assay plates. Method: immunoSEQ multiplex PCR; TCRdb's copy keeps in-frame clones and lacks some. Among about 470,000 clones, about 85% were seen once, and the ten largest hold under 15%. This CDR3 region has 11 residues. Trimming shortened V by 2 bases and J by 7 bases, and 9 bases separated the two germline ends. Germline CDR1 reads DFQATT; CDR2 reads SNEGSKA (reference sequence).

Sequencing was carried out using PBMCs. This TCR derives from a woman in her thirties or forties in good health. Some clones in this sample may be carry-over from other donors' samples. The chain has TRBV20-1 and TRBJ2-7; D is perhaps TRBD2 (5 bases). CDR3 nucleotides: TGCAGTGCTAGAATGGACTTAGAGCAGTACTTC. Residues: CSARMDLEQYF.